A selection of T cell receptor beta chains follows, all from one sample in a study of human T cells and chemical hapten exposure. TCRdb processed the RACE reads anew with MiXCR; each CDR3 protein has one entry. This sample has roughly 180,000 distinct CDR3 sequences, with 14% found just once. The sequencing here drew on whole blood, taken in connection with sensitization to the hapten diphenylcyclopropenone (DPC). Source of these receptors: a woman aged 25-40 years with alopecia areata. Some clones in this sample may be carry-over from other donors' samples. Both conserved end residues are part of each CDR3. Each record gives: clone size, V gene, D gene, J gene, CDR3 DNA, CDR3 protein. The D gene is left open where the match is weak. Not every row has a clone size; where given, it reads once, few, many or a size class.

>few|TRBV30|NA|TRBJ2-5
TGTGCCTGGGGACCCCAAGAGACCCAGTACTTC
CAWGPQETQYF
>few|TRBV18|NA|TRBJ1-2
TGTGCCAGCTCACCGTTGGGGAGAGGGGATGGCTACACCTTC
CASSPLGRGDGYTF
>NA|TRBV5-1|NA|TRBJ2-7
TGCGCCAGCAGCTTGGAAGGGAAAATGCAGTACTTC
CASSLEGKMQYF
>few|TRBV20-1|NA|TRBJ1-5
TGCAGTGCCCAGGACAATAGCAATCAGCCCCAGCATTTT
CSAQDNSNQPQHF
>few|TRBV7-2|NA|TRBJ2-7
TGTGCCAGCAGCTTAGCAGGGAGGTCGGTCGAGCAGTACTTC
CASSLAGRSVEQYF
>NA|TRBV7-3|TRBD2|TRBJ2-1
TGTGCCAGCAGCCCTAGCGGGGTTTTCAATGAGCAGTTCTTC
CASSPSGVFNEQFF
>few|TRBV5-1|TRBD2|TRBJ2-1
TGCGCCAGCAACGCGGGAGGTAGTTTCGATGAGCAGTTCTTC
CASNAGGSFDEQFF
>NA|TRBV20-1|TRBD2|TRBJ2-1
TGCAGTGCTCGCCTAGGGGGTAGCGGGAGGAAGAATGAGCAGTTCTTC
CSARLGGSGRKNEQFF
>NA|TRBV12-3/TRBV12-4|NA|TRBJ1-2
TGTGCCAGCAGCCCAGGGACCGCGAAGTATGGCTACACCTTC
CASSPGTAKYGYTF
>NA|TRBV6-2/TRBV6-3|NA|TRBJ2-1
TGTGCCAGCAGGCAAACAGTAAACAATGAGCAGTTCTTC
CASRQTVNNEQFF
>few|TRBV4-1|TRBD1|TRBJ2-3
TGCGCCAGCAGCCTAGGACAGGACAGCACAGATACGCAGTATTTT
CASSLGQDSTDTQYF
>many|TRBV7-9|TRBD2|TRBJ2-2
TGTGCCAGCAGCTTAGGGACTAGCGGCGCGAACACCGGGGAGCTGTTTTTT
CASSLGTSGANTGELFF
>once|TRBV28|TRBD1|TRBJ1-2
TGTGCCAGCAGTTTATTTGCTCCGGGACAGGGGTTCTACACCTTC
CASSLFAPGQGFYTF
>NA|TRBV20-1|TRBD2|TRBJ2-3
TGCAGTGCTCCTCGACTAGCGGTTAGCACAGATACGCAGTATTTT
CSAPRLAVSTDTQYF
>few|TRBV7-9|NA|TRBJ1-1
TGTGCCAGCAGTCCAGAAGGCACTGAAGCTTTCTTT
CASSPEGTEAFF
>NA|TRBV24-1|TRBD1|TRBJ1-5
TGTGCCACCAGTGACCCAGGGGGTTTGGGTAACAATCAGCCCCAGCATTTT
CATSDPGGLGNNQPQHF
>NA|TRBV28|NA|TRBJ1-2
TGTGCCAGCAGCCCTCGAACGACATCCCCTTTTAGCTACACCTTC
CASSPRTTSPFSYTF
>many|TRBV20-1|NA|TRBJ1-2
TGCAGTGCCCCCCTCGCAGGGAGCCATGGCTACACCTTC
CSAPLAGSHGYTF
>few|TRBV28|TRBD1|TRBJ2-7
TGTGCCAGCAGCTCCCGGACAGGGCTAACCTACGAGCAGTACTTC
CASSSRTGLTYEQYF
>many|TRBV7-9|NA|TRBJ1-4
TGTGCCAGCAGCTTATGGGTCCAGACTAATGAAAAACTGTTTTTT
CASSLWVQTNEKLFF
>NA|TRBV7-6|TRBD1|TRBJ1-1
TGTGCCAGCAGCGAAGGACAGGCGCCCACTGAAGCTTTCTTT
CASSEGQAPTEAFF
>NA|TRBV20-1|TRBD2|TRBJ2-3
TGCAGTGCTAGGAGTCCGGGACTAGCGGGGGCCACAGATACGCAGTATTTT
CSARSPGLAGATDTQYF
>many|TRBV2|NA|TRBJ2-2
TGTGCCAGCAGACAGGAACGCCCCGGGGAGCTGTTTTTT
CASRQERPGELFF
>once|TRBV20-1|NA|TRBJ2-7
TGCAGTGCTCGTGGTCGGGACACCTCCTACGAGCAGTACTTC
CSARGRDTSYEQYF
>many|TRBV20-1|NA|TRBJ2-1
TGCAGTGCTAGAAGTTCTGAGGGTTACAATGAGCAGTTCTTC
CSARSSEGYNEQFF
>few|TRBV6-1|NA|TRBJ1-2
TGTGCCAGCAGTTCCAGGATGGAGTTTGGCTACACCTTC
CASSSRMEFGYTF
>few|TRBV12-3/TRBV12-4|NA|TRBJ1-5
TGTGCCAGCAGTTTTGGGGAGCTCCGGGCATATAGCAATCAGCCCCAGCATTTT
CASSFGELRAYSNQPQHF
>many|TRBV5-1|NA|TRBJ2-3
TGCGCCAGCAGCTTCGGAGGGCCGGAGGATACGCAGTATTTT
CASSFGGPEDTQYF
>few|TRBV27|NA|TRBJ1-3
TGTGCCAGCAGTTTATCAGTCCCCGACAGAGCCTCTGGGAACACCATATATTTT
CASSLSVPDRASGNTIYF
>few|TRBV18|NA|TRBJ2-7
TGTGCCAGCTCACCTCTTCGCGGGACAGACTACGAGCAGTACTTC
CASSPLRGTDYEQYF
>few|TRBV2|NA|TRBJ2-2
TGTGCCAGCAGTGAAAGCCAGCCCCCGAACACCGGGGAGCTGTTTTTT
CASSESQPPNTGELFF